The clone carrying this TCR beta chain was recorded a few times. What it binds is unknown. Germline V gives CDR1 SGHTA, CDR2 FQGNSA. This CDR3 spans 14 amino acids. Between the trimmed V and J ends, which lost 5 bases and 0 bases, there was a span of 10 bases. This entry is derived from a study of beta chain features in type 1 diabetes. Study-wide results and limits: Naive, central memory and Treg TCRB repertoires seemed to resemble each other more closely in patients than they did in healthy donors. Patients with Type 1 diabetes showed moderately but significantly shorter TCRB CDR3s in all four CD4+ subsets.

Expressed TCRB transcripts got sequenced, as all isolated RNA was reverse transcribed. Deep immunoSEQ sequencing covered naive, central memory and regulatory T cell samples. The data were produced by immunoSEQ multiplex PCR, yet TCRdb's version contains in-frame clones alone and is incomplete. The data contain around 300,000 clones, about 15% of them seen just once; the ten biggest clones take up roughly 6.7%. The sample was central memory CD4+ T cells from blood. This receptor was identified in a man aged 25 to 40 in good health. The genes are TRBV7-2 and TRBJ1-1; D unresolved. In nucleotides, the CDR3 is TGTGCCAGCAGCCCCGGGTCCTTGAACACTGAAGCTTTCTTT. Amino acid sequence: CASSPGSLNTEAFF.